Listed below are T cell receptor beta chains from one sample, sequenced in a study of cytomegalovirus exposure and HLA in healthy donors. Using immunoSEQ multiplex PCR, the repertoire was profiled, and TCRdb retains in-frame clones only, with some absent. In the table there are some 170,000 clones, under 80% of which are singletons. The sample consisted of PBMCs. The origin of the receptors is a human donor in good health. Each CDR3 is given with its conserved first and last residue.

TRBV6-1 | CASSEYSGGTYNEQFF
TRBV11-2 | CASSSPRTSGVDEQYF
TRBV10-2 | CASSEMDRGNQPQHF
TRBV2 | CASRQSNQPQHF
TRBV6-4 | CASRAGTGPHEQFF
TRBV5-4 | CAATGTVEAFF
TRBV18 | CASSPPQGWNTEAFF
TRBV18 | CASSPRQGGTYEQYF
TRBV7-9 | CASSFSGDQPQHF
TRBV5-4 | CAVQEGVGYTF
TRBV11-2 | CASSTIRGTTDYEQYF
TRBV5-1 | CASSSTGTLNTEAFF
TRBV5-5 | CASRWTANYGYTF
TRBV6-5 | CASSYSDRGYGYTF
TRBV11-2 | CASSLDGNQPQHF
TRBV10-3 | CAISSDRTSTDTQYF
TRBV6-4 | CASSDSSGGAGTQYF
TRBV6-1 | CATDGQGIYEQYF
TRBV7-2 | CASSSDGVGPQHF
TRBV7-8 | CASTVQGFSGNTIYF
TRBV19 | CASSTNTRGNTEAFF
TRBV19 | CASSAALSDGYTF
TRBV29-1 | CSVLGGEDDEQYF
TRBV6-4 | CASSGLAGSADTQYF
TRBV7-6 | CASSTGTGVYEQYF
TRBV6-5 | CASSYGTSSGNTIYF
TRBV2 | CASSEIDSSGYTF
TRBV6-1 | CASSEPGQTYEQYF
TRBV6-6 | CASTSTWTGDSPLHF
TRBV6-6 | CASSYGTGYVGELFF
TRBV6-4 | CASSDSRGRYEQYF
TRBV4-1 | CASSKSGVAGEETQYF
TRBV5-1 | CASTKSRNRDTEAFF
TRBV7-2 | CASSLWAGEQYF
TRBV7-6 | CASSLTGGTSDTQYF
TRBV27 | CASSLKHRGISYEQYF